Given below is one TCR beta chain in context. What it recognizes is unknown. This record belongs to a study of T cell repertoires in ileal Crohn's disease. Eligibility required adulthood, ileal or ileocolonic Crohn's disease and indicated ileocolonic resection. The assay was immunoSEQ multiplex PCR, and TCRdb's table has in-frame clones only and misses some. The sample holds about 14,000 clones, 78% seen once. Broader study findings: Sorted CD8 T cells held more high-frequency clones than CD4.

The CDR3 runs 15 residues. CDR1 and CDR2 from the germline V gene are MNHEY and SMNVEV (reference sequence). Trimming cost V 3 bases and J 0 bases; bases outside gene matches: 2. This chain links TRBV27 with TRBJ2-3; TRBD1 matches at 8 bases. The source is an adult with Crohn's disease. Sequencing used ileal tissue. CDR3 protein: CASSFGQGSTDTQYF. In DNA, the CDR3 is TGTGCCAGCAGTTTTGGACAGGGAAGCACAGATACGCAGTATTTT.